Listed below are T cell receptor beta chains from one sample, sequenced in a study of Tregs in tolerant kidney transplant recipients. Sequenced by immunoSEQ multiplex PCR; TCRdb stores in-frame clones only, minus some. This sample has 95,000 to 120,000 clones; around 90% occur once, and the top ten carry 0.34%. The sequencing used CD4+ T cells from blood, collected before the transplant. These receptors originate from a human donor who received a combined kidney and bone marrow transplant. The CDR3 runs from the conserved cysteine through the conserved F or W. A D gene is named only where the DNA matches it firmly. The listing skips clone size in some rows; elsewhere it reads once, few, many or a size class.

clone_size	v_call	d_call	j_call	cdr3_nt	cdr3_aa
.	TRBV13	TRBD1	TRBJ2-7	TGTGCCAGCAGCCCCCGGGACAGGGGTGCCTACGAGCAGTACTTC	CASSPRDRGAYEQYF
.	TRBV5-4	.	TRBJ2-7	TGTGCCAGCAGCTTCATGGGGTCCGGGGCCTACGAGCAGTACTTC	CASSFMGSGAYEQYF
few	TRBV10-2	.	TRBJ1-2	TGCGCCAGCAGTGAGACCCACAGGGTAGGGTATGGCTACACCTTC	CASSETHRVGYGYTF
.	TRBV6-1	.	TRBJ2-5	TGTGCCAGCAGTCGACAGAGCCAAGAGACCCAGTACTTC	CASSRQSQETQYF
.	TRBV10-1	.	TRBJ2-3	TGCGCCAGCGGGCGACGGAGGGGAGATACGCAGTATTTT	CASGRRRGDTQYF
.	TRBV19	TRBD1	TRBJ2-3	TGTGCCAGTAGTACCCGACAGGGATGGACAGATACGCAGTATTTT	CASSTRQGWTDTQYF
.	TRBV6-1	TRBD1	TRBJ1-4	TGTGCCAGCAGTTTGACGACAGGGGGCTATGAAAAACTGTTTTTT	CASSLTTGGYEKLFF
.	TRBV28	.	TRBJ1-1	TGTGCCAGCAGTTTAAAGGCGGTAGCTTTCTTT	CASSLKAVAFF
.	TRBV7-2	TRBD2	TRBJ2-7	TGTGCCAGCAGCTTAGATCGAGCGGGGCAGTACGAGCAGTACTTC	CASSLDRAGQYEQYF
.	TRBV14	.	TRBJ1-3	TGTGCCAGCAGCCAAACAAGAAACACCATATATTTT	CASSQTRNTIYF
.	TRBV19	.	TRBJ2-7	TGTGCCAGTAGTACAGGGAACGCCTACGAGCAGTACTTC	CASSTGNAYEQYF
once	TRBV9	TRBD2	TRBJ2-2	TGTGCCAGCAGCCCTCGGACTAGTTACACCGGGGAGCTGTTTTTT	CASSPRTSYTGELFF
.	TRBV5-1	.	TRBJ2-6	TGCGCCAGCAGCTTGACGGTATCCTCTGGGGCCAACGTCCTGACTTTC	CASSLTVSSGANVLTF
.	TRBV6-4	.	TRBJ2-3	TGTGCCAGCAGTGACTCAGCTCACACAGATACGCAGTATTTT	CASSDSAHTDTQYF
.	TRBV5-1	TRBD2	TRBJ2-2	TGCGCCAGCAGCTTGCGGGCTAGCGGGGGGACCGGGGAGCTGTTTTTT	CASSLRASGGTGELFF
.	TRBV28	.	TRBJ2-5	TGTGTCGGGTTCCGGACAGTCCAAGAGACCCAGTACTTC	CVGFRTVQETQYF
few	TRBV6-1	TRBD1	TRBJ1-1	TGTGCCAGCAGGACAGGGATGAACACTGAAGCTTTCTTT	CASRTGMNTEAFF
once	TRBV7-2	.	TRBJ1-2	TGTGCCAGCAGTCCTTCCCTGAACTGGGGCCTCAGCTATGGCTACACCTTC	CASSPSLNWGLSYGYTF
.	TRBV10-3	.	TRBJ2-6	TGTGCCATCGAGGCAAGCACCTCTGGGGCCAACGTCCTGACTTTC	CAIEASTSGANVLTF
.	TRBV7-2	.	TRBJ2-5	TGTGCCAGCATCCCGACAGCCCTCCAAGAGACCCAGTACTTC	CASIPTALQETQYF
once	TRBV6-5	.	TRBJ2-6	TGTGCCAGCTTCGGTGGGGCCAACGTCCTGACTTTC	CASFGGANVLTF
.	TRBV9	TRBD2	TRBJ2-3	TGTGCCAGCAGCGTCCGGACTAGCGGGAGAGGCACAGATACGCAGTATTTT	CASSVRTSGRGTDTQYF
.	TRBV6-1	TRBD1	TRBJ1-2	TGTGCCAGCACTGGTGCAGGGGGCTCTGGCTACACCTTC	CASTGAGGSGYTF
once	TRBV4-1	TRBD2	TRBJ2-7	TGCGCCAGCAGCCGGACCCCGGGACTAGGCTCCTACGAGCAGTACTTC	CASSRTPGLGSYEQYF
.	TRBV23-1	TRBD1	TRBJ2-1	TGCGCCAGCTTCCGGGACAGGAGCACCCATGAGCAGTTCTTC	CASFRDRSTHEQFF
.	TRBV6-5	.	TRBJ2-1	TGTGCCAGCAGTTATAGGCTAGTCGCGAATGAGCAGTTCTTC	CASSYRLVANEQFF
.	TRBV5-1	TRBD2	TRBJ2-3	TGCGCCAGCAGCAGGGCCGGGACTAGCGGGGGGGCCCGGGGCACAGATACGCAGTATTTT	CASSRAGTSGGARGTDTQYF
few	TRBV5-1	.	TRBJ2-7	TGCGCCAGCAGCGGTGGCGCGGACTACGAGCAGTACTTC	CASSGGADYEQYF
few	TRBV5-1	TRBD2	TRBJ2-1	TGCGCCAGCACCCGGACGGCTAGCGGGGGGGCAAATGAGCAGTTCTTC	CASTRTASGGANEQFF
.	TRBV5-8	.	TRBJ1-4	TGTGCCAGCAGCTTGGGTGTACAGGGAAAACTGTTTTTT	CASSLGVQGKLFF
.	TRBV7-2	.	TRBJ2-7	TGTGCCAGCAGCCTAGGAATTAGGGGTAGTCCCGAGCAGTACTTC	CASSLGIRGSPEQYF
.	TRBV7-7	.	TRBJ2-1	TGTGCCAGCAGCTCAGGCTCCTACAATGAGCAGTTCTTC	CASSSGSYNEQFF
once	TRBV7-9	TRBD2	TRBJ2-1	TGTGCCAGCAGCTCCACCCTCAGCGGGGGAGGGGGTGAGCAGTTCTTC	CASSSTLSGGGGEQFF
few	TRBV2	TRBD1	TRBJ1-2	TGTGCCAGCAGTGGGACAGGGATAGTGGAAGGCTACACCTTC	CASSGTGIVEGYTF
.	TRBV5-1	TRBD1	TRBJ1-6	TGCGCCAGCAGCTTGGGACAGGGGGCCTATAATTCACCCCTCCACTTT	CASSLGQGAYNSPLHF
.	TRBV6-5	TRBD1	TRBJ2-7	TGTGCCAGCAGTCCCGGGACAGGGGACGACGAGCAGTACTTC	CASSPGTGDDEQYF